The clone carrying this TCR beta chain was counted many times. Its antigen is not known. The data belong to a study of T cells after yellow fever vaccination. Study-level findings and limits: Reappearance after the booster was seen for most primary-vaccination clones, at about 95% CD4 and 85% to 90% CD8. Only a small proportion of the clonotypes turned up in both the CD4 and the CD8 compartments, likely arising from convergent recombination. When the response was secondary, it was weaker but reached its peak faster, day 5 versus 15.

The TCR cDNA carried a universal primer site and UMIs from 5'RACE template switching. Each CDR3 protein gets one entry after TCRdb re-called the 5' RACE reads with MiXCR. The table has 250,000 or so distinct CDR3 sequences, about 3.7% seen once. Trimming removed 4 bases at V and 6 bases at J, with 14 bases between. Per germline, CDR1 LGHNA and CDR2 YSLEER. The CDR3 runs to 14 residues. The V and J genes are TRBV4-3 and TRBJ2-3; D is unresolved. The sequence came from a man aged 18-30 years who received the YFV17D yellow fever vaccine. Sequenced material: PBMCs, taken 15 days after the yellow fever booster vaccination. DNA for the CDR3: TGCGCCAGCAGCCCAATTCAGTTCGCGGATACGCAGTATTTT. This gives the protein CASSPIQFADTQYF.